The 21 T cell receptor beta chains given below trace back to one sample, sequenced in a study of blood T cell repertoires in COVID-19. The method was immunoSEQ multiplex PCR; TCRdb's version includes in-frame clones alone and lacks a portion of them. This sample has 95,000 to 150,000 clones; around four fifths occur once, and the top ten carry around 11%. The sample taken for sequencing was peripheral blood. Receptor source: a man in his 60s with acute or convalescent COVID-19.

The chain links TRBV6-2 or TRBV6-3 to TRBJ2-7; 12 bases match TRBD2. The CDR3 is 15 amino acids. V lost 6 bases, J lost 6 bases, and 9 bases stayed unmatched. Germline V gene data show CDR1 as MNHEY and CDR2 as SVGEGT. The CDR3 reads CASSPGLAGRGEQYF. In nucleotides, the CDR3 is TGTGCCAGCAGCCCTGGACTAGCGGGAAGGGGCGAGCAGTACTTC.

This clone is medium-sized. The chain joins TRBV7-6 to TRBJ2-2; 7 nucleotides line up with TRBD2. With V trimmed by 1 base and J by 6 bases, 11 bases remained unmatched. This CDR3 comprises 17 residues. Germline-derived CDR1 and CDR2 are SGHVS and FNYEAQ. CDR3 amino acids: CASSLGSGPFGAGELFF. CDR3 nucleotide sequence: TGTGCCAGCAGCTTAGGTAGCGGGCCTTTTGGTGCCGGGGAGCTGTTTTTT.

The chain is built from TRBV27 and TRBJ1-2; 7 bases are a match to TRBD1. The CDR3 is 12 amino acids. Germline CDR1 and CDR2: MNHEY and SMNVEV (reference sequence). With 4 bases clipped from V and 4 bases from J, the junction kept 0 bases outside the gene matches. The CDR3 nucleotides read TGTGCCAGCAGTTCAGGGGGCTATGGCTACACCTTC. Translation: CASSSGGYGYTF.

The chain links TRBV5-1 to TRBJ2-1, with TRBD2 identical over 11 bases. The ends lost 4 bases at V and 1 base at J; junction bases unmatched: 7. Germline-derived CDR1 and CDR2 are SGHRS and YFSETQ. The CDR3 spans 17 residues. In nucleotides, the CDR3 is TGCGCCAGCAGCCCCAAACTAGCGGGGGTTTCCTACAATGAGCAGTTCTTC. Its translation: CASSPKLAGVSYNEQFF.

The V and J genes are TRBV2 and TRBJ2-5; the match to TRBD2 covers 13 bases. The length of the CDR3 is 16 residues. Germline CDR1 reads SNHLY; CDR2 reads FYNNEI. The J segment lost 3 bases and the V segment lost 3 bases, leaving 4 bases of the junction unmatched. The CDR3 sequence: CASSDGLAGAKETQYF. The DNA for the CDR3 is TGTGCCAGCAGTGATGGACTAGCGGGAGCAAAAGAGACCCAGTACTTC.

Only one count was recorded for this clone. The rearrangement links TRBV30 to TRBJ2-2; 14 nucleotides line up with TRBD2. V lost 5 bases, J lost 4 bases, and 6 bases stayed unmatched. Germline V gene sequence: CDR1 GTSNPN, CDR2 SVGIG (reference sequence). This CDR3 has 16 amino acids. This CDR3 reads CAWQGLAGEGTGELFF. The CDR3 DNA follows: TGTGCCTGGCAGGGACTAGCGGGAGAAGGCACCGGGGAGCTGTTTTTT.

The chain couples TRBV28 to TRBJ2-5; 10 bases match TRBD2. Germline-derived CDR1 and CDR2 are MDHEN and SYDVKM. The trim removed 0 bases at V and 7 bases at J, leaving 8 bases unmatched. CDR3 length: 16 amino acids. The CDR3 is CASSLWSASGSGTQYF. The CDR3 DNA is TGTGCCAGCAGTTTATGGTCGGCTAGCGGGAGCGGGACCCAGTACTTC.

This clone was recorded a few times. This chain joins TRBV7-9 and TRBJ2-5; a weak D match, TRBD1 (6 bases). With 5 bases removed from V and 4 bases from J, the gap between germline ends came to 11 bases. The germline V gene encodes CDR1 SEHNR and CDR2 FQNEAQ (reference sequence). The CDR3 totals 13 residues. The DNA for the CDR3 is TGTGCCAGCAGCCCGACAGGAGGAGAGACCCAGTACTTC. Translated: CASSPTGGETQYF.

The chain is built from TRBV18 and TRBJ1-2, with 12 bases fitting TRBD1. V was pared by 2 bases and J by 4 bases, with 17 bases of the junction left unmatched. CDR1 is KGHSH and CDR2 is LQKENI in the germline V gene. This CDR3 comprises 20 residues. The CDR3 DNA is TGTGCCAGCTCACCAACAACGCCGGCCGGGACAGGGGGCGCGGGCTATGGCTACACCTTC. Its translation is CASSPTTPAGTGGAGYGYTF.

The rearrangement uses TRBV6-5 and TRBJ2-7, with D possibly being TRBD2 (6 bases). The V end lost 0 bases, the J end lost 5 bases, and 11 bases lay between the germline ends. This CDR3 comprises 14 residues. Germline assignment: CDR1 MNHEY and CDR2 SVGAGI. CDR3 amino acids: CASSYSLGGNEQYF. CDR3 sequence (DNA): TGTGCCAGCAGTTACTCGTTGGGGGGAAACGAGCAGTACTTC.

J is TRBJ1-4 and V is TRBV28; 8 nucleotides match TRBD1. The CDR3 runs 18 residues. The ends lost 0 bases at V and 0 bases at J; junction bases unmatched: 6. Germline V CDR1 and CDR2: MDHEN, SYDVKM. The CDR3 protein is CASSLWSQGVATNEKLFF. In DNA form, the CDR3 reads TGTGCCAGCAGTTTATGGTCACAGGGGGTTGCAACTAATGAAAAACTGTTTTTT.

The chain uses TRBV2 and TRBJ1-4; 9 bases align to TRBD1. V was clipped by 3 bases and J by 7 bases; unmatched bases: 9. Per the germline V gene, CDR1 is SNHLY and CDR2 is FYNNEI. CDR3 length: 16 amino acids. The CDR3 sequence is CASSDPGTGRGEKLFF. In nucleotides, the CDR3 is TGTGCCAGCAGTGATCCCGGGACAGGGAGGGGTGAAAAACTGTTTTTT.

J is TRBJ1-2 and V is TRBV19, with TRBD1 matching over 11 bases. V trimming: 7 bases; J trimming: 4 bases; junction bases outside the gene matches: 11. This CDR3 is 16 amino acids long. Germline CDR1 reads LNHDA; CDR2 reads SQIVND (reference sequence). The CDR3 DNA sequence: TGTGCCAGTACCAAGGACAGGGGGCCTGGGGGCTATGGCTACACCTTC. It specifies CASTKDRGPGGYGYTF.

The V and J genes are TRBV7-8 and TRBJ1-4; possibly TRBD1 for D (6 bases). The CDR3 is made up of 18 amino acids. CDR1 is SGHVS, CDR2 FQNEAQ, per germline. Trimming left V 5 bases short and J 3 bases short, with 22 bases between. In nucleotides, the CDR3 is TGTGCCAGCAGCCCTAGGGGGGGCGCCAGAGTCCCTAATGAAAAACTGTTTTTT. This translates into CASSPRGGARVPNEKLFF.

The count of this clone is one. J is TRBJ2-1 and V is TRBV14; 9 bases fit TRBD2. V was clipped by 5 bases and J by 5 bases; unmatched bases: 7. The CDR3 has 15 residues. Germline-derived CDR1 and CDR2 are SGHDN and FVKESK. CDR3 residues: CASSGGLAGNNEQFF. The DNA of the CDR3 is TGTGCCAGCAGCGGAGGGCTAGCGGGAAACAATGAGCAGTTCTTC.

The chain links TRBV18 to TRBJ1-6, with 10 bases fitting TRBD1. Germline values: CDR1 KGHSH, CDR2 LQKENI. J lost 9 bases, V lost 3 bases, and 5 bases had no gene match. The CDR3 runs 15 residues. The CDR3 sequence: CASSPDGQGVSPLHF. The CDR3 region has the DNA TGTGCCAGCTCACCCGACGGACAGGGGGTTTCACCCCTCCACTTT.

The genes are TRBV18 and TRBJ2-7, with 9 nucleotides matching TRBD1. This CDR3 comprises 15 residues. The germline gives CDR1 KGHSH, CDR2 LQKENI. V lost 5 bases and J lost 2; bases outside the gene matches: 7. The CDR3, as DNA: TGTGCCAGCTCATCGGGACAGGGTGAAACCTACGAGCAGTACTTC. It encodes CASSSGQGETYEQYF.

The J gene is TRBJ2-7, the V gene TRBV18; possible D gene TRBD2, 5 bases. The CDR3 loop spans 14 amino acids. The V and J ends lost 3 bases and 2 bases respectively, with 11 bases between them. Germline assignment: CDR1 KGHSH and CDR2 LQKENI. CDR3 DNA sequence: TGTGCCAGCTCACCCTGGCGGGCCCCCTACGAGCAGTACTTC. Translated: CASSPWRAPYEQYF.

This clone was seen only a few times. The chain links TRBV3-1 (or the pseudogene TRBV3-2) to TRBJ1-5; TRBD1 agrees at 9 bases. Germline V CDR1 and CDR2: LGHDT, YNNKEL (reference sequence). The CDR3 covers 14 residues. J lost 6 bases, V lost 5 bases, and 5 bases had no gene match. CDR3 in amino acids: CASSVRTGAQPQHF. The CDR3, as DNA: TGTGCCAGCAGCGTCCGGACAGGGGCTCAGCCCCAGCATTTT.

The CDR3 DNA reads TGTGCCAGCAGCTTGCGCGGGAGGGCCACAGATACGCAGTATTTT. Protein sequence: CASSLRGRATDTQYF. This chain links TRBV5-4 with TRBJ2-3; TRBD2 matches at 9 bases. Trimming took 1 base from V and 2 from J; bases not matched to a gene: 2. Germline V gives CDR1 SGHNT, CDR2 YYREEE (reference sequence). The CDR3 has 15 residues. The full variable domain, rest sourced from reference TRBV5-4 and TRBJ2-3, is ETGVTQSPTHLIKTRGQQVTLRCSSQSGHNTVSWYQQALGQGPQFIFQYYREEENGRGNFPPRFSGLQFPNYSSELNVNALELDDSALYLCASSLRGRATDTQYFGPGTRLTVL.

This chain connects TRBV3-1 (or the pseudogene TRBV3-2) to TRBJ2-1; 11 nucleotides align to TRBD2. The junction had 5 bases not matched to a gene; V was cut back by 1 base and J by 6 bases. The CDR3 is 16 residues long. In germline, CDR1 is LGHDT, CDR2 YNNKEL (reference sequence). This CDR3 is CASSQVAGGPGNEQFF. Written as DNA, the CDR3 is TGTGCCAGCAGCCAAGTAGCGGGAGGGCCGGGCAATGAGCAGTTCTTC.